This T cell receptor (beta chain) was recovered during a study of blood T cells in healthy people across ages (dated by TCRdb to the mid-2010s). The study in broad terms: Template switching captured roughly one uniquely barcoded TCR beta cDNA molecule per two T cells in model experiments. The study measured age-related changes in TCR beta repertoire diversity using deep sequencing normalized with unique cDNA molecular identifiers. The donors were divided into four age groups: young (average approximately 17 years), middle-aged (approximately 39), aged (approximately 64) and long-lived (82). Donors of different ages were randomly distributed across sequencing lanes to avoid experimental bias. For two donors (one aged 18 to 30 and one aged 80 or older), the study analyzed two additional independent replicas of 1 million unique cDNA reads from the same blood draw. Results the study describes overall, beyond this receptor: There was a strong correlation between observed TCR beta diversity and the percentage of naive T cells measured by flow cytometry. Total diversity estimates from one million sequenced T cells were considered lower bounds and underestimates. Compared with the aged group, the long-lived group had more naive CD4+ T cells, fewer expanded clones and increased TCR diversity, a pattern suggesting age selection. Because donor CMV infection status was unknown, age-related changes in expanded clonotypes were potentially confounded. Observed TCR beta diversity per million T cells fell roughly linearly with age, and a significant reduction was already apparent by age roughly 41. Conclusive comparison of naive and antigen-experienced compartments was prevented by the profiling of bulk unsorted PBMCs.

The V end loses 7 bases and the J end loses 2 bases, and a stretch of 14 bases separates them. Taken from the germline V gene, the CDR1 and CDR2 loops are MDHEN and SYDVKM. The CDR3 numbers 14 residues from cysteine through phenylalanine. Only the CDR3 DNA is retained, 42 bases long and in frame from the first base. Donors were under 40 systemically healthy Caucasian individuals from Russia aged roughly 6 to 95 years. Each donor gave about 9.7 milliliters of peripheral blood, drawn into EDTA-treated Vacutainer tubes. PBMCs were isolated by Ficoll-Paque density-gradient centrifugation, with at least 7 million obtained per sample. Total RNA was extracted from PBMCs with Trizol reagent, with at least 5.5 micrograms obtained per sample. For every donor, an aliquot of PBMCs went through flow cytometry to measure the percentages of naive CD45RAhigh/CD27high T cells. Library generation was performed with 5' RACE. Reads for this sample came from an Illumina HiSeq 2500. The second PCR ran for roughly 6 to 11 cycles and used a J-beta primer mix along with a sample-barcoded 5' primer. A template-switch 5' adaptor carrying 12 random nucleotides introduced a unique molecular identifier onto each TCR beta cDNA molecule. At least 3 million CDR3-containing paired-end reads were obtained from each sample. All of the RNA was converted into first-strand cDNA using the Mint cDNA synthesis kit, with a TRBC-specific oligonucleotide serving as the primer. Following uracil-DNA glycosylase treatment, all cDNA underwent a first 18-cycle PCR with the universal primers M1SS and BC2_uni_R. In the original analysis: Each sample was normalized by randomly selecting 1 million high-quality reads, each carrying a distinct molecular identifier. Reads with shared molecular identifiers were discarded instead of being binned into consensus sequences. MiTCR, set to a Q25 quality threshold and the strictest error-elimination algorithm, was used for CDR3 identification, clonotype clustering and error correction. A nonparametric unseen species model with Euler transformation was used to estimate a lower bound on total TCR beta diversity. The raw public data were reprocessed by TCRdb itself: fastp quality trimming at Q25, MiXCR clonotype calling, in-frame beta chains only. Rows are combined by CDR3 protein, so each entry shows the most common genes and DNA. The authors' filters were not applied to this entry. The sample table holds 1.5 million to 2 million distinct CDR3 sequences, of which 40% to 55% were seen once. The ten largest clones add up to approximately 2.1% of the sample.

As regards this clonotype: Its antigen target is currently unknown. No per-base quality is available; no much larger clone lies one base away.

The sequence is built from TRBV28 and TRBJ2-5; the D gene is perhaps TRBD1, from 6 matching bases. Sequencing was performed on blood. This sequence was found in a woman in her thirties or forties in good health. The DNA sequence is given as TGTGCCAGCAACCGTGACAGGCCACAAGAGACCCAGTACTTC. This gives the protein CASNRDRPQETQYF.